This T cell receptor (beta chain) was captured in a study of CD8+ T cells in alopecia areata. RNA was isolated and reverse transcribed to cDNA, the sequencing template. Using immunoSEQ multiplex PCR, the repertoire was profiled, and TCRdb retains in-frame clones only, with some absent. The sample yields under 150,000 clones, 50% to 65% seen once. As for treatment: oral pan-JAK inhibitor, 5-10 mg twice daily. With 6 bases removed from V and 6 bases from J, the gap between germline ends came to 9 bases. The CDR3 covers 12 residues. Germline loops: CDR1 SGHDN, CDR2 FVKESK. The sample in question was CD4+ T cells sorted from blood, obtained at week 24, from a patient treated with tofacitinib. The sequence was collected from a human donor with alopecia areata. This rearrangement joins TRBV14 to TRBJ2-1; D call uncertain. CDR3 in amino acids: CASSHFANEQFF. DNA for the CDR3: TGTGCCAGCAGTCACTTCGCCAATGAGCAGTTCTTC.